This T cell receptor beta chain was captured in a study of shared clonotypes between healthy human individuals. Study at large: Researchers drew samples from a couple of women and a few men aged 18 to 49.

Positive CCR7 selection of CD45RO-negative cells yielded the naive CD8 cells, and terminally differentiated effector memory CD45RA+ cells were excluded. Study-wide results and caveats: Compared with memory subsets, naive subsets generally had larger estimated richness. Researchers sampled only blood; tissue repertoires likely differ.

CDR1 is SGHVS and CDR2 is FQNEAQ in the germline V gene. This CDR3 has 14 amino acids. Trimming removed 1 base at V and 2 bases at J, with 9 bases between. Clones were sequenced by immunoSEQ multiplex PCR, and TCRdb holds only the in-frame ones, with some missing. The data contain roughly 770,000 clones, around 96% of them singletons. Regarding this clone: What it recognizes is unknown.

Input material: naive CD8+ T cells sorted from blood. The sequence derives from a man aged 30 to 39 in good health. V gene TRBV7-8 combines with J gene TRBJ2-7, with a possible D match to TRBD1 (5 bases). Written as DNA, the CDR3 is TGTGCCAGCAGCTTAGTGGCAGGGCCCTACGAGCAGTACTTC. Its translation: CASSLVAGPYEQYF.